The subject of this entry is one T cell receptor beta chain. Its matching antigen is unknown. Sequencing used immunoSEQ multiplex PCR; TCRdb keeps in-frame clones, though not all of them. The table has approximately 27,000 clones, approximately 84% seen once. This entry belongs to a study of OX40 agonist ivuxolimab in advanced cancers. In the study overall: Patients assigned to dose escalation were diagnosed with hepatocellular carcinoma, melanoma, renal cell or head and neck cancer.

Study findings and constraints: Clonal expansion was seen in CD4+ and CD8+ blood T cells by week 6 at 0.1 to 3.0 mg/kg. Determination of antigen specificity was not performed for the expanded peripheral T cells.

The source material was CD4+ or CD8+ T cells sorted from blood, sampled in a trial of the OX40 agonist ivuxolimab. The sequence came from an adult with an advanced solid tumor such as melanoma, head and neck, liver or kidney cancer.

For the CDR3, the DNA is TGTGCCAGTAGTATCACTCCGGACATGAACACTGAAGCTTTCTTT. Encoded protein: CASSITPDMNTEAFF. V and J are TRBV19 and TRBJ1-1, with D perhaps matching TRBD1 (5 bases). The CDR3 length is 15 residues. The V and J ends lost 3 bases and 0 bases respectively, with 11 bases between them. Looked up from germline, CDR1 is LNHDA and CDR2 is SQIVND (reference sequence).